This T cell receptor beta chain was sequenced in a study of post-analysis software for immune sequencing data. Study overall: There were relapsing-remitting, secondary progressive and progressive-relapsing multiple sclerosis among the disease courses included. Findings of the study overall: Elevated frequency relative to controls characterized roughly five TRBV segments in patients, TRBV5-6, TRBV5-1 and TRBV20-1 among them.

cDNA libraries of TCR beta carried unique molecular identifiers. Each CDR3 protein gets one entry after TCRdb re-called the PCR reads with MiXCR. The table shows about 770,000 distinct CDR3 sequences, with about 43% occurring only once. A few counts support this clonotype. What it binds is unknown. Deletions cut 3 bases from V and 9 bases from J, with 18 bases between. Germline values: CDR1 SGHVS, CDR2 FQNEAQ. CDR3 size: 15 residues. The chain has TRBV7-8 and TRBJ2-1, with D tentatively TRBD1 (6 bases). Sequencing was carried out using blood. The receptor was derived from a girl between 5 and 17 years old with multiple sclerosis. CDR3 nucleotides: TGTGCCAGCAGCTTGGGGGCCACAGGGTTGGGTGAGCAGTTCTTC. Translating gives CASSLGATGLGEQFF. The whole variable domain, filled in from reference TRBV7-8 and TRBJ2-1, reads GAGVSQSPRYKVAKRGQDVALRCDPISGHVSLFWYQQALGQGPEFLTYFQNEAQLDKSGLPSDRFFAERPEGSVSTLKIQRTQQEDSAVYLCASSLGATGLGEQFFGPGTRLTVL.